These 28 T cell receptor beta chains were all obtained from the same sample, sequenced in a study of blood T cell repertoires in COVID-19. Some clones are missing from TCRdb's copy, which holds only in-frame ones; the method was immunoSEQ multiplex PCR. There are about 290,000 clones in the sample; 89% occur only once, and 1.5% to 2% lies in the top ten. The specimen sequenced was PBMCs or T cells enriched from blood (not recorded which). These receptors were taken from a middle-aged woman who had recovered from COVID-19.

The V and J genes are TRBV5-1 and TRBJ2-5; TRBD1 might be the D (6 bases). The V end was cut by 4 bases, the J end by 4 bases, with 17 bases between. This CDR3 region has 15 residues. Germline loops: CDR1 SGHRS, CDR2 YFSETQ. CDR3 sequence reads: CASSQRGQYGETQYF. The CDR3 DNA sequence: TGCGCCAGCAGCCAACGCGGACAGTACGGAGAGACCCAGTACTTC. The full variable domain, with the rest looked up from reference TRBV5-1 and TRBJ2-5, is KAGVTQTPRYLIKTRGQQVTLSCSPISGHRSVSWYQQTPGQGLQFLFEYFSETQRNKGNFPGRFSGRQFSNSRSEMNVSTLELGDSALYLCASSQRGQYGETQYFGPGTRLLVL.

This clone was recorded only once. This chain uses TRBV5-4 with TRBJ1-6, with D perhaps TRBD1 (5 bases). Trimming took 4 bases from V and 0 from J, leaving 11 bases between them. The CDR3 is made up of 16 amino acids. Germline CDR1 reads SGHNT; CDR2 reads YYREEE (reference sequence). The CDR3 region is CASSRGGSSYNSPLHF. The CDR3 DNA sequence: TGTGCCAGCAGCCGTGGGGGGAGCTCCTATAATTCACCCCTCCACTTT.

The rearrangement uses TRBV3-1 (or the pseudogene TRBV3-2) and TRBJ1-4; a weak D match, TRBD1 (6 bases). The germline gives CDR1 LGHDT, CDR2 YNNKEL (reference sequence). This CDR3 is built from 14 residues. V was clipped by 4 bases and J by 7 bases, with 13 bases between them. The CDR3 protein is CASSLRGSGEKLFF. CDR3 sequence (DNA): TGTGCCAGCAGCCTTAGGGGGAGCGGTGAAAAACTGTTTTTT.

The chain recombines TRBV5-1 with TRBJ2-6; no clear D. V was shortened by 1 base and J by 4 bases, with 6 bases between the two germline ends. The length of the CDR3 is 14 residues. Per the germline V gene, CDR1 is SGHRS and CDR2 is YFSETQ. The CDR3 sequence is CASSLRVGANVLTF. Written as DNA, the CDR3 is TGCGCCAGCAGCTTGCGGGTAGGGGCCAACGTCCTGACTTTC. Drawing the rest from reference TRBV5-1 and TRBJ2-6, the complete variable domain is KAGVTQTPRYLIKTRGQQVTLSCSPISGHRSVSWYQQTPGQGLQFLFEYFSETQRNKGNFPGRFSGRQFSNSRSEMNVSTLELGDSALYLCASSLRVGANVLTFGAGSRLTVL.

This clone was observed a single time. This sequence joins TRBV2 and TRBJ1-2; tentatively, D is TRBD1 (5 bases). The length of the CDR3 is 14 residues. Trimming left V 6 bases short and J 2 bases short, with 13 bases between. Germline CDR1 reads SNHLY; CDR2 reads FYNNEI. Here the CDR3 reads CASSFGQTNYGYTF. Written as DNA, the CDR3 is TGTGCCAGCAGCTTCGGACAAACCAACTATGGCTACACCTTC.

This clone was seen a few times. V gene TRBV12-3 or TRBV12-4 combines with J gene TRBJ1-4; perhaps TRBD1 as D (6 bases). CDR3 length: 13 amino acids. Trimming pared 3 bases from V and 7 bases from J, leaving 9 bases between. The CDR3: CASSLDRGEKLFF. The CDR3 coding sequence is TGTGCCAGCAGTTTGGACAGAGGTGAAAAACTGTTTTTT.

The chain couples TRBV9 to TRBJ1-4; D gene ambiguous. Germline-derived CDR1 and CDR2 are SGDLS and YYNGEE. Trimming cost V 3 bases and J 0 bases, with 12 bases left between them. The CDR3 totals 16 residues. The CDR3 spells CASSAPLAATNEKLFF. CDR3 DNA: TGTGCCAGCAGCGCCCCCCTGGCTGCAACTAATGAAAAACTGTTTTTT.

This chain joins TRBV7-2 and TRBJ2-3; tentative D call: TRBD1 (6 bases). V was trimmed by 5 bases and J by 2 bases, leaving 14 bases between them. The CDR3 has 15 amino acids. Germline-derived CDR1 and CDR2 are SGHTA and FQGNSA. The CDR3 DNA sequence: TGTGCCAGCAGCCCTGACAGGTCGCTCACAGATACGCAGTATTTT. Its protein product is CASSPDRSLTDTQYF.

This chain links TRBV11-2 with TRBJ1-1; D gene unclear. CDR1 is SGHAT, CDR2 FQNNGV, per germline. Trimming took off 5 bases at V and 4 bases at J, with 14 bases between the two ends. The CDR3 runs to 14 residues. The CDR3 spells CASSTRHEVTEAFF. The CDR3 DNA reads TGTGCCAGCAGCACCCGTCACGAGGTCACTGAAGCTTTCTTT.

The rearrangement joins TRBV5-1 to TRBJ1-2; D remains ambiguous. Trimming took 4 bases from V and 2 from J, leaving 15 bases between them. Germline V gene lookup returns CDR1 SGHRS and CDR2 YFSETQ. This CDR3 region has 15 residues. Here the CDR3 reads CASSLDRSWNYGYTF. CDR3 nucleotide sequence: TGCGCCAGCAGCCTTGATCGGTCCTGGAACTATGGCTACACCTTC.

The chain employs TRBV2 and TRBJ2-7, with TRBD1 matching over 7 bases. The J segment lost 2 bases and the V segment lost 5 bases, leaving 9 bases of the junction unmatched. There are 15 residues in the CDR3. Germline lookup yields CDR1 SNHLY and CDR2 FYNNEI. The DNA for the CDR3 is TGTGCCAGCAGTAAGGGACAGCCCAGGGCCTACGAGCAGTACTTC. It codes for CASSKGQPRAYEQYF.

The chain is built from TRBV4-1 and TRBJ2-1; 10 bases are a match to TRBD2. V lost 2 bases, J lost 0 bases, and 4 bases stayed unmatched. This CDR3 is 17 amino acids long. Germline-derived CDR1 and CDR2 are MGHRA and YSYEKL. The CDR3 DNA follows: TGCGCCAGCAGCCAATCTAGCGGGGGTATCTCCTACAATGAGCAGTTCTTC. It codes for CASSQSSGGISYNEQFF.

This clone is a singleton in its sample. The chain recombines TRBV5-6 with TRBJ1-1; TRBD1 is a possible D gene (5 bases). The CDR3 runs to 13 residues. Trimming left V 3 bases short and J 9 bases short, with 15 bases between. The germline V gene has CDR1 SGHDT and CDR2 YYEEEE. The CDR3 sequence is CASSWGRLRKAFF. CDR3 DNA: TGTGCCAGCAGCTGGGGGAGGCTCCGGAAAGCTTTCTTT.

This clone has more than one count but fewer than ten. The V call is TRBV15, the J call TRBJ2-7; 7 bases are shared with TRBD1. The V segment lost 6 bases and the J segment 5 bases; nucleotides outside the gene matches: 7. CDR3 length equals 13 residues. The germline V gene encodes CDR1 LNHNV and CDR2 YYDKDF (reference sequence). The CDR3 loop is CATSYKTGDEQYF. The CDR3 nucleotides are TGTGCCACCAGTTACAAAACAGGGGACGAGCAGTACTTC. Supplemented by reference TRBV15 and TRBJ2-7, the full variable domain reads DAMVIQNPRYQVTQFGKPVTLSCSQTLNHNVMYWYQQKSSQAPKLLFHYYDKDFNNEADTPDNFQSRRPNTSFCFLDIRSPGLGDTAMYLCATSYKTGDEQYFGPGTRLTVT.

The J gene is TRBJ1-1, the V gene TRBV27; TRBD1 matches 9 bases. Trimming at V came to 4 bases and at J to 4 bases, leaving 7 bases not matched to a gene. CDR1 and CDR2 from the germline V gene are MNHEY and SMNVEV (reference sequence). This CDR3 spans 15 amino acids. CDR3 bases: TGTGCCAGCAGTTCCTACAGGGGGCGAGGCACTGAAGCTTTCTTT. Protein sequence: CASSSYRGRGTEAFF.

The V and J genes are TRBV5-1 and TRBJ1-5; 7 bases are a match to TRBD1. J gave up 3 bases and V 4 bases, and 4 bases lay outside the gene matches. Per germline, CDR1 SGHRS and CDR2 YFSETQ. The CDR3 has 14 residues. The CDR3 DNA is TGCGCCAGCAGCGTCGGACAGGACAATCAGCCCCAGCATTTT. It translates to CASSVGQDNQPQHF.

This clone was seen only once. V and J are TRBV18 and TRBJ2-7, with 8 nucleotides matching TRBD2. The CDR3 extends over 16 amino acids. Germline lookup yields CDR1 KGHSH and CDR2 LQKENI. V lost 2 bases and J lost 2; bases outside the gene matches: 8. The CDR3 region is CASSPNQWRGAYEQYF. The CDR3 DNA sequence: TGTGCCAGCTCACCAAATCAGTGGCGGGGGGCCTACGAGCAGTACTTC.

The V gene is TRBV11-1, the J gene TRBJ1-6; D might be TRBD1 (5 bases). The V end was cut by 5 bases, the J end by 4 bases, with 9 bases between. Germline assignment: CDR1 SGHAT and CDR2 FQDESV (reference sequence). The CDR3 is 14 amino acids. The DNA of the CDR3 is TGTGCCAGCAGCCGCGACAGTTATAATTCACCCCTCCACTTT. Protein product: CASSRDSYNSPLHF. The complete variable domain, with remaining parts taken from reference TRBV11-1 and TRBJ1-6, reads EAEVAQSPRYKITEKSQAVAFWCDPISGHATLYWYRQILGQGPELLVQFQDESVVDDSQLPKDRFSAERLKGVDSTLKIQPAELGDSAMYLCASSRDSYNSPLHFGNGTRLTVT.

The chain has TRBV30 and TRBJ1-3; TRBD1 matches at 8 bases. From germline, CDR1 is GTSNPN and CDR2 SVGIG (reference sequence). The V and J ends lost 5 bases and 1 base, in that order; junction bases with no gene match: 7. The CDR3 spans 15 residues. The CDR3 loop reads CAWGDRTRSGNTIYF. As DNA, the CDR3 is TGTGCCTGGGGGGACAGGACGAGATCTGGAAACACCATATATTTT. Complete variable domain (other parts from reference TRBV30 and TRBJ1-3): SQTIHQWPATLVQPVGSPLSLECTVEGTSNPNLYWYRQAAGRGLQLLFYSVGIGQISSEVPQNLSASRPQDRQFILSSKKLLLSDSGFYLCAWGDRTRSGNTIYFGEGSWLTVV.

This sequence joins TRBV3-1 (or the pseudogene TRBV3-2) and TRBJ2-1; no definite D call. Trimming cost V 2 bases and J 8 bases, with 16 bases left between them. Per germline, CDR1 LGHDT and CDR2 YNNKEL (reference sequence). This CDR3 contains 15 residues. The CDR3 DNA reads TGTGCCAGCAGCCAAAACGACGGCAGGATCGATGAGCAGTTCTTC. This codes for CASSQNDGRIDEQFF.

The chain combines TRBV9 with TRBJ1-1; D call uncertain. CDR1 is SGDLS and CDR2 is YYNGEE in the germline V gene. Trimming removed 0 bases from V and 0 bases from J, with 6 bases in between. This CDR3 spans 14 amino acids. CDR3 loop: CASSVGLMNTEAFF. The CDR3 DNA reads as TGTGCCAGCAGCGTAGGACTTATGAACACTGAAGCTTTCTTT. The full variable domain, with the rest looked up from reference TRBV9 and TRBJ1-1, is DSGVTQTPKHLITATGQRVTLRCSPRSGDLSVYWYQQSLDQGLQFLIQYYNGEERAKGNILERFSAQQFPDLHSELNLSSLELGDSALYFCASSVGLMNTEAFFGQGTRLTVV.

The rearrangement links TRBV5-8 to TRBJ1-2; D is ambiguous. The CDR3 is made up of 15 amino acids. Looked up from germline, CDR1 is SGHTS and CDR2 is YDEGEE. V shed 4 bases and J shed 7 bases, with 20 bases lying between them. CDR3 in amino acids: CASSPNTRGWRGYTF. The CDR3 DNA sequence: TGTGCCAGCAGCCCAAACACGAGAGGTTGGCGTGGCTACACCTTC.

The rearrangement joins TRBV7-6 to TRBJ2-7; D gene unclear. In germline, CDR1 is SGHVS, CDR2 FNYEAQ. There are 16 residues in the CDR3. The V end lost 5 bases, the J end lost 3 bases, and 20 bases lay between the germline ends. The CDR3 nucleotides are TGTGCCAGCAGCCCTAGTCTGGGTCCCCGAAACTACGAGCAGTACTTC. Residues: CASSPSLGPRNYEQYF.

The CDR3 reads CASSTGQGLGGYTF. CDR3 DNA: TGTGCCAGCAGCACAGGACAGGGCCTCGGGGGCTACACCTTC. The gene calls are TRBV5-4 and TRBJ1-2, with 8 bases fitting TRBD1. J lost 8 bases, V lost 4 bases, and 10 bases had no gene match. The germline CDR1 and CDR2 sequences are SGHNT and YYREEE (reference sequence). The CDR3 runs 14 residues.

The chain employs TRBV7-2 and TRBJ2-5, with 11 bases lining up with TRBD2. The CDR3 is 17 amino acids. Germline assignment: CDR1 SGHTA and CDR2 FQGNSA. The trim removed 1 base at V and 0 bases at J, leaving 4 bases unmatched. CDR3 sequence reads: CASSLGPSGGYQETQYF. Here the CDR3 DNA reads TGTGCCAGCAGCTTAGGGCCTAGCGGGGGGTACCAAGAGACCCAGTACTTC. Supplemented by reference TRBV7-2 and TRBJ2-5, the full variable domain reads GAGVSQSPSNKVTEKGKDVELRCDPISGHTALYWYRQSLGQGLEFLIYFQGNSAPDKSGLPSDRFSAERTGGSVSTLTIQRTQQEDSAVYLCASSLGPSGGYQETQYFGPGTRLLVL.

The chain employs TRBV18 and TRBJ1-1; D possibly corresponds to TRBD1 (5 bases). The CDR3 consists of 15 residues. Trimming removed 2 bases from V and 1 base from J, with 11 bases in between. Germline CDR1 KGHSH, CDR2 LQKENI. The CDR3 region is CASSPETATNTEAFF. The CDR3 DNA sequence: TGTGCCAGCTCACCAGAGACAGCCACGAACACTGAAGCTTTCTTT.

The genes are TRBV9 and TRBJ2-1; TRBD2 matches 7 bases. Trimming took 4 bases from V and 7 from J; bases not matched to a gene: 5. The CDR3 has 13 residues. In germline, CDR1 is SGDLS, CDR2 YYNGEE. In nucleotides, the CDR3 is TGTGCCAGCAGCTTTTATAGCGGGAATGAGCAGTTCTTC. Encoded protein: CASSFYSGNEQFF. The variable domain in full, completed from reference TRBV9 and TRBJ2-1, reads DSGVTQTPKHLITATGQRVTLRCSPRSGDLSVYWYQQSLDQGLQFLIQYYNGEERAKGNILERFSAQQFPDLHSELNLSSLELGDSALYFCASSFYSGNEQFFGPGTRLTVL.

The J gene is TRBJ1-4, the V gene TRBV5-1, with TRBD1 identical over 8 bases. The trim removed 4 bases at V and 3 bases at J, leaving 8 bases unmatched. Looked up from germline, CDR1 is SGHRS and CDR2 is YFSETQ. The CDR3 has 16 amino acids. CDR3 bases: TGCGCCAGCAGCGGAGCGGACAGGGATGCTAATGAAAAACTGTTTTTT. Its translation: CASSGADRDANEKLFF.